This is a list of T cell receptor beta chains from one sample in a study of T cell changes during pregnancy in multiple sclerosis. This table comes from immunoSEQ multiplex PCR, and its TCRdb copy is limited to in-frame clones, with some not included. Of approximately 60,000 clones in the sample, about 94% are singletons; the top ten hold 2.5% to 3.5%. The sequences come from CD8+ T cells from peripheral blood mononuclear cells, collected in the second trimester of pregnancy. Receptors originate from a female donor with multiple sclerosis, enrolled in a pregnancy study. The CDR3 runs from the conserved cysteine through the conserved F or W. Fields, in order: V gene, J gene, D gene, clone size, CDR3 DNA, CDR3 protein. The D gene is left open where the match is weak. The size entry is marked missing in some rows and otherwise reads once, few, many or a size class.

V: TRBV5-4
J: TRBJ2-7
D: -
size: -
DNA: TGTGCCAGCAGCTCGCCGCCCGACATCTACGAGCAGTACTTC
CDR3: CASSSPPDIYEQYF

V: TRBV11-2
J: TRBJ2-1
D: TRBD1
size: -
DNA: TGTGCCAGCAGCAAAAGACAGGGGGCTAGAGTCGATGAGCAGTTCTTC
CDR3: CASSKRQGARVDEQFF

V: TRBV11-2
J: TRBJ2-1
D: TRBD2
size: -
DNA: TGTGCCAGCAGCTTAGGACAACTAGCGGTGTACAATGAGCAGTTCTTC
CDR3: CASSLGQLAVYNEQFF

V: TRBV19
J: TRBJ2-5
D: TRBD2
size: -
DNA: TGTGCCAGTAGTTCCCGAGCGGGAGCTGGGCAGACCCAGTACTTC
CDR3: CASSSRAGAGQTQYF

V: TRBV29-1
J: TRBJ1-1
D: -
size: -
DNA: TGCAGCGTTGAAGACAGGTCGACTGAAGCTTTCTTT
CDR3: CSVEDRSTEAFF

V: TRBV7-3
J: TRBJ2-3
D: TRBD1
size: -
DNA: TGTGCCAGCAGCGCAACCGGGACAGGGGGAGATACGCAGTATTTT
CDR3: CASSATGTGGDTQYF

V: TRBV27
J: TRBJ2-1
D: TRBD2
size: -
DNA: TGTGCCAGCAGTTTAAGTTCTAGCGGGAGCAGGAATGAGCAGTTCTTC
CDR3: CASSLSSSGSRNEQFF

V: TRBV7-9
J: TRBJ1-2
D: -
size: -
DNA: TGTGCCAGCAGCTTTAGTACAGGGTTCAGGATCTATGGCTACACCTTC
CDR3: CASSFSTGFRIYGYTF

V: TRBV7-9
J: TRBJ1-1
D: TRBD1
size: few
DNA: TGTGCCAGCAGCGTTACGGACCAGACAGGGGGCAACACTGAAGCTTTCTTT
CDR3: CASSVTDQTGGNTEAFF

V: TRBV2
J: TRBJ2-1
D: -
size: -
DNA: TGTGCCATCCGCCGACTAGGGAGCTCCTACAATGAGCAGTTCTTC
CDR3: CAIRRLGSSYNEQFF

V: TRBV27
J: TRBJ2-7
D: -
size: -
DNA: TGTGCCAGCAGTCCCGGTCAGGGTTGGTTCGAGCAGTACTTC
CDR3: CASSPGQGWFEQYF

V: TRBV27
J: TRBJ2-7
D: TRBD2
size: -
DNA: TGTGCCAGCAGTCTAGCGGGGGGCTACGAGCAGTACTTC
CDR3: CASSLAGGYEQYF

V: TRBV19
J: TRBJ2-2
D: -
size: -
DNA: TGTGCCAGTAGTATAGCAGGGCCCGGGGAGCTGTTTTTT
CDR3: CASSIAGPGELFF

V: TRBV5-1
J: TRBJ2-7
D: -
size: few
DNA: TGCGCCAGCAGCGTAGGGGGCTACGAGCAGTACTTC
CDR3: CASSVGGYEQYF

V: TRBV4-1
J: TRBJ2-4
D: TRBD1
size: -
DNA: TGCGCCAGCAGCCTAGGACAGGGCAACATTCAGTACTTC
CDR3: CASSLGQGNIQYF

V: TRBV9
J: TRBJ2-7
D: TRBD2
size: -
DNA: TGTGCCAGCAGCCCCCTGGCTAGCGGGCTCTACGAGCAGTACTTC
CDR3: CASSPLASGLYEQYF

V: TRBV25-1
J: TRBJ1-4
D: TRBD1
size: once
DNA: TGTGCCAGCAAGGGACAGGGACATGAAAAACTGTTTTTT
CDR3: CASKGQGHEKLFF

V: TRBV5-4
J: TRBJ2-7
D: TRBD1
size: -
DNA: TGTGCCAGCAGTGGGGGACAGGGGAGCTCCTACGAGCAGTACTTC
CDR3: CASSGGQGSSYEQYF

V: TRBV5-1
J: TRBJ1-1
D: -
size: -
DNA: TGCGCCAGCAGCTTTGCGACGACAAGCAGGTCTGAAGCTTTCTTT
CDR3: CASSFATTSRSEAFF

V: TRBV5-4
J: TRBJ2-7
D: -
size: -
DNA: TGTGCCAGCAGTCCGGACAGCTCCTACGAGCAGTACTTC
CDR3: CASSPDSSYEQYF

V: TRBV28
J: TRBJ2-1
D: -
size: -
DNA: TGTGCCAGCAGTTTATTGCGGGGGCTCTATGAGCAGTTCTTC
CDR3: CASSLLRGLYEQFF

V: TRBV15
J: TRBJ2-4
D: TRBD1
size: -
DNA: TGTGCCACCAGCAGAGACCCAGGGGGCATCCTTGCCAAAAACATTCAGTACTTC
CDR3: CATSRDPGGILAKNIQYF

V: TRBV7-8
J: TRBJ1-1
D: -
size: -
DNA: TGTGCCAGCCAGGGCTGGCCGGGGGAGGACACTGAAGCTTTCTTT
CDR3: CASQGWPGEDTEAFF

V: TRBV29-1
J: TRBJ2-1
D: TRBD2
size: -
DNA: TGCAGCGTCGGGACTAGCGGGAGCTCCTACAATGAGCAGTTCTTC
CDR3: CSVGTSGSSYNEQFF

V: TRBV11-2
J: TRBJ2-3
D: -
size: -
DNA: TGTGCCAGCAGCTTAGGGAGTTCTAGCACAGATACGCAGTATTTT
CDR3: CASSLGSSSTDTQYF

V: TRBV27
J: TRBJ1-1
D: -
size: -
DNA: TGTGCCAGCAGTTTTGAAGGGGGGAACACTGAAGCTTTCTTT
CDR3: CASSFEGGNTEAFF

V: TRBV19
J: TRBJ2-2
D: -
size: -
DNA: TGTGCCAGTATAAGGGGGTACACCGGGGAGCTGTTTTTT
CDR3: CASIRGYTGELFF

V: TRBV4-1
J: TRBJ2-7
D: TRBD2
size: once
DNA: TGCGCCAGCAGCCAAGATTTGGATAGCGGGAGTTACGAGCAGTACTTC
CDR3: CASSQDLDSGSYEQYF

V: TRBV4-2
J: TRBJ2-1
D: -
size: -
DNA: TGTGCCAGCAGCCTATCCGGGACTGCGGTCTACAATGAGCAGTTCTTC
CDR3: CASSLSGTAVYNEQFF

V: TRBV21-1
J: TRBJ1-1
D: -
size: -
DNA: TGTGCCAGCAGTGAAAAACAGGGGCGGAACACTGAAGCTTTCTTT
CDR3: CASSEKQGRNTEAFF

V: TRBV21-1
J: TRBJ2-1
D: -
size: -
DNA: TGTGCCAGCAGTTTTAGACTTCGCTACAATGAGCAGTTCTTC
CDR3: CASSFRLRYNEQFF

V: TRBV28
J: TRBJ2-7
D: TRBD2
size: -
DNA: TGTGCCAGCAGTTTACTAAGCGGGAGCGCCTACGAGCAGTACTTC
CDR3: CASSLLSGSAYEQYF

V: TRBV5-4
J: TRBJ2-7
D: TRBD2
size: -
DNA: TGTGCCAGCAGCTTGGCAGGATTAGCGGGAGCGGGGGAGCAGTACTTC
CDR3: CASSLAGLAGAGEQYF

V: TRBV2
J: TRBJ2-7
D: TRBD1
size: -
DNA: TGTGCCAGCACGACCCGACAGGGAAGGCGCGAGCAGTACTTC
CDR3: CASTTRQGRREQYF

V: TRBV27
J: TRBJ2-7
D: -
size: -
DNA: TGTGCCAGCAGCCGGAGCTCCTACGAGCAGTACTTC
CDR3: CASSRSSYEQYF

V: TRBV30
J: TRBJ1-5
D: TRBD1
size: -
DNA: TGTGCCTGGAGTGTACCCGTGACAGGGTCGAAAAGTGGCAATCAGCCCCAGCATTTT
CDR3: CAWSVPVTGSKSGNQPQHF

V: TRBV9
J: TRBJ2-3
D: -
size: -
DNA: TGTGCCAGCAGCGTAGGAGGCGGAGCGACAGATACGCAGTATTTT
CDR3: CASSVGGGATDTQYF

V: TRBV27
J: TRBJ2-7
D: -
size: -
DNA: TGTGCCAGCAGTCCGGTATCGGGAGCCGTCTACGAGCAGTACTTC
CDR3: CASSPVSGAVYEQYF

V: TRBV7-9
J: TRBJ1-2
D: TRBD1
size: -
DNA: TGTGCCAGCAGCTTCGCCGGGACAGGGAGCCTCTATGGCTACACCTTC
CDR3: CASSFAGTGSLYGYTF

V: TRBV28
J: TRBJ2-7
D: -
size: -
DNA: TGTGCCAGCAGTTTAATTTCAAACTACGAGCAGTACTTC
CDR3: CASSLISNYEQYF

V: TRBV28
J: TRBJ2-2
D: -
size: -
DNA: TGTGCCAGCAGTCCAATCGGCGGGGCGAACACCGGGGAGCTGTTTTTT
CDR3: CASSPIGGANTGELFF

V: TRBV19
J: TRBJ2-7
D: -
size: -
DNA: TGTGCCAGTAGTTTACAAGACCCGGGCGAGCAGTACTTC
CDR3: CASSLQDPGEQYF

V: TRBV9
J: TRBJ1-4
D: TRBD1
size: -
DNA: TGTGCCAGCAGCGCACGGACAGGGGTTAATGAAAAACTGTTTTTT
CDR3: CASSARTGVNEKLFF

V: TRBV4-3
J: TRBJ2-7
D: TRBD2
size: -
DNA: TGCGCCAGCAGCCAAGGGACTAGTTTGTACGAGCAGTACTTC
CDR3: CASSQGTSLYEQYF

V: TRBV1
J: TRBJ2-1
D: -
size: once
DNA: TGCACCAGCAGCTCCTTCGGGACTAGCGGCTACAATGAGCAGTTCTTC
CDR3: CTSSSFGTSGYNEQFF

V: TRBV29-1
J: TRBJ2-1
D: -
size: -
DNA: TGCAGCGTTCATACCGGGGATGGGTACAATGAGCAGTTCTTC
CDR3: CSVHTGDGYNEQFF

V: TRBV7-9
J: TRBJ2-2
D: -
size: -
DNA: TGTGCCAGCAGCTTTGGAGGGGGGGAGCTGTTTTTT
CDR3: CASSFGGGELFF

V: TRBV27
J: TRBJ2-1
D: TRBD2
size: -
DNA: TGTGCCAGCAGTTTAAACGGGAGGAGCTGGAATGAGCAGTTCTTC
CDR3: CASSLNGRSWNEQFF

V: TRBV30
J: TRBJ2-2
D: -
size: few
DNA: TGTGCCTGGAGTGTTGGAGGGGCCGGGGAGCTGTTTTTT
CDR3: CAWSVGGAGELFF